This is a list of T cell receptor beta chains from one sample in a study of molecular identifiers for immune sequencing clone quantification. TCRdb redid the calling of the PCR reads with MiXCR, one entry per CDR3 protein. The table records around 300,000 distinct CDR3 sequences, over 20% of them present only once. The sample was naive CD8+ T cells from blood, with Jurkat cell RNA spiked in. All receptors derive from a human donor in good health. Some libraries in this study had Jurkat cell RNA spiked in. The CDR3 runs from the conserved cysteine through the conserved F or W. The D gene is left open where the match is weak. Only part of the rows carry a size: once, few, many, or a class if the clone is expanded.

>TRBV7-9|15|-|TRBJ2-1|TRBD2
CASSFEGGLVNEQFF
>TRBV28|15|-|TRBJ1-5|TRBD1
CASSLGTGSDQPQHF
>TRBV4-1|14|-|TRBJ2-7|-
CASSQGALPYEQYF
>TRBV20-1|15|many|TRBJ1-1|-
CSARDWRRVNTEAFF
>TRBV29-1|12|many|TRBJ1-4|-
CSVFATNEKLFF
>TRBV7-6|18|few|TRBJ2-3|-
CASSPEATGHRFTDTQYF
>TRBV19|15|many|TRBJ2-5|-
CASSVQGLVQETQYF
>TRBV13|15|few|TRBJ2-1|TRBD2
CASSLALAGGSEQFF
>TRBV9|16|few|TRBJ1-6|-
CASSVGGGDYNSPLHF
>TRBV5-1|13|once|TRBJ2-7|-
CASSLELAHEQYF
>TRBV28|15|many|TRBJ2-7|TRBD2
CASSFGLAGAYEQYF
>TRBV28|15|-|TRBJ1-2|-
CASTSIGGSNYGYTF
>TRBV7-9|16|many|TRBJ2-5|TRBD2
CASSPPSAGGEETQYF
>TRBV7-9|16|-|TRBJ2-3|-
CASSLFPDLRTDTQYF
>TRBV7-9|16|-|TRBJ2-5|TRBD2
CASSLTSGLNQETQYF
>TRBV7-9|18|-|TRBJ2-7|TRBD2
CASSFPREWHSGAYEQYF
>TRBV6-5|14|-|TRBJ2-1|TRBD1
CASSPGTACNEQFF
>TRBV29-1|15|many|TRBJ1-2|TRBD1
CSVEPWTGQSYGYTF
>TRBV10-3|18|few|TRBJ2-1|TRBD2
CASLGTSGLNSSYNEQFF
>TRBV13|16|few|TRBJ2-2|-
CASTPSGWGLTGELFF
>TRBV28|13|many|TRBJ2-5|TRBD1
CASKTGDQETQYF
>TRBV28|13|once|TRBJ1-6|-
CASSFRTGSPLHF
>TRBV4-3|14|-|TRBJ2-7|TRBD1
CASSQDYRGYEQYF
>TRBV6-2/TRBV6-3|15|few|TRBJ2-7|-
CASSFTRLIEDEQYF
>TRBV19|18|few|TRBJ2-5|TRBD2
CAISTGTSGVTYQETQYF
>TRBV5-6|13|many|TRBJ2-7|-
CASSLAALLEQYF
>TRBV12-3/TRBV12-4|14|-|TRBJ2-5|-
CASSGALLLETQYF
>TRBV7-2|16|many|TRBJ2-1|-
CASSLADRSPYNEQFF
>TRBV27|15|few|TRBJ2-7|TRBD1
CASSFGAGGSYEQYF
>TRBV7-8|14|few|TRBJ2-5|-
CASSAPGIQETQYF
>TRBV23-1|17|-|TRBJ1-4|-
CASSPRRGAESNEKLFF
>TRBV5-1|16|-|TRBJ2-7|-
CASSLDSAVSSYEQYF
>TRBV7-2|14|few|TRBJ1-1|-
CASKEGGPITEAFF
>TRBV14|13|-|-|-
CASSQRGSETQYF
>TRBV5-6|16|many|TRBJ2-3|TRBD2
CASSLELAGPTDTQYF
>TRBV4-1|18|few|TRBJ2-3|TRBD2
CASSQGRDAGGSTDTQYF
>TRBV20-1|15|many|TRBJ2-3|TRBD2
CSATRTSGSTDTQYF
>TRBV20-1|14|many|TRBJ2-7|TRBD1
CSANSDREFSEQYF
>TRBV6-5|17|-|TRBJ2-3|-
CASGYQGGRLSTDTQYF
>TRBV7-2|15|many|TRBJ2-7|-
CASSLGQRAPYEQYF
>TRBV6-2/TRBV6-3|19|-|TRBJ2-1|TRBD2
CASSPLPLAGHSSYNEQFF
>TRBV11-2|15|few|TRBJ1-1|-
CASTFSGRGTTEAFF
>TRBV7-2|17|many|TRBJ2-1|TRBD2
CASSSRLAGGPVNEQFF
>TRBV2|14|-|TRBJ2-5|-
CASSGLRDQETQYF
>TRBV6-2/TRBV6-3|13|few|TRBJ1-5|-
CASSYGAIQPQHF
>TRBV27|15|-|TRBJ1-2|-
CASRLNGGSNYGYTF
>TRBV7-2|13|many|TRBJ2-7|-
CASSLGIGHEQYF
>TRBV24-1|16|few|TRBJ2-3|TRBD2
CATIGGGPIRTDTQYF
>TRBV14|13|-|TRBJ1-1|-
CAGSQILGTEAFF
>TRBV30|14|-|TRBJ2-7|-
CAWSVSAAHYEQYF
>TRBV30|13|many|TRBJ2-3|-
CAWSLTPPDTQYF
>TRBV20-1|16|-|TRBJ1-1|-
CSATNSAGFPYTEAFF
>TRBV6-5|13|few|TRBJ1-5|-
CASMPTGPGPQHF
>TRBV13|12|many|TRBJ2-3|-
CASRLLGDTQYF
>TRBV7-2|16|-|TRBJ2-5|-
CASSLVGREPQETQYF
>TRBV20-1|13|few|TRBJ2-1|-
CSAGTPSASEQFF
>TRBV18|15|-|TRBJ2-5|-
CAGSPGRRYQETQYF
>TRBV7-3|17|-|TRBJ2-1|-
CASSSAGTDFSYNELFF
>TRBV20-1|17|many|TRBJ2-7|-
CSARRTSSAAQGYEQYF